This entry lists 23 T cell receptor beta chains sequenced from one sample in a study of blood T cell repertoires in COVID-19 (dated by TCRdb to about 2020). Libraries were built with the immunoSEQ multiplex PCR assay. TCRdb re-hosts the immuneACCESS table, in-frame sequences only. Its copies lack some clones; in the studies checked, an unresolved V gene accounts for under half of them, and the cause for the rest is not known. Counted in this sample were about 460,000 clones; 75% to 90% of them appeared once. Of the sample, roughly 8% falls within the top ten clones. Sequenced sample: PBMCs or T cells enriched from blood (not recorded which). These receptors were collected from a woman aged 55-69 years who had recovered from COVID-19.

The chain has TRBV6-2 or TRBV6-3 and TRBJ2-5; a possible D gene is TRBD2 (5 bases). Trimming stripped 6 bases from V and 7 bases from J, with 24 bases between. The CDR3 extends over 16 amino acids. Germline-derived CDR1 and CDR2 are MNHEY and SVGEGT. CDR3 protein: CASSPIAGQLGRTQYF. CDR3 nucleotides: TGTGCCAGCAGCCCCATTGCGGGCCAGCTTGGACGGACCCAGTACTTC.

On this clone itself: The sample carries other DNA sequences with the same CDR3. The chain is built from TRBV25-1 and TRBJ2-3; 7 bases agree with TRBD2. The V and J ends lost 1 base and 1 base, in that order; junction bases with no gene match: 5. The CDR3 totals 16 residues. Germline-derived CDR1 and CDR2 are MGHDK and SYGVNS. CDR3 sequence: CASSEWGGVGTDTQYF. The CDR3 coding sequence is TGTGCCAGCAGTGAATGGGGGGGGGTTGGCACAGATACGCAGTATTTT.

The rearrangement uses TRBV24-1 and TRBJ2-7; D is unclear. Trimming cost V 2 bases and J 3 bases, with 7 bases left between them. The CDR3 is made up of 13 amino acids. Per germline, CDR1 KGHDR and CDR2 SFDVKD. The CDR3 sequence: CATSDSGFYEQYF. CDR3 sequence (DNA): TGTGCCACCAGTGATTCAGGATTCTACGAGCAGTACTTC.

The CDR3 sequence: CASSLGGVTEAFF. In nucleotides, the CDR3 is TGTGCCAGCAGTTTGGGTGGAGTCACTGAAGCTTTCTTT. The chain is built from TRBV28 and TRBJ1-1; D is unresolved. The CDR3 has 13 amino acids. Germline V CDR1 and CDR2: MDHEN, SYDVKM. V was trimmed by 3 bases and J by 4 bases, leaving 9 bases between them. Full variable domain (outside the CDR3, taken from reference TRBV28 and TRBJ1-1): DVKVTQSSRYLVKRTGEKVFLECVQDMDHENMFWYRQDPGLGLRLIYFSYDVKMKEKGDIPEGYSVSREKKERFSLILESASTNQTSMYLCASSLGGVTEAFFGQGTRLTVV.

The rearrangement joins TRBV10-3 to TRBJ2-7; 8 nucleotides align to TRBD1. The trim removed 5 bases at V and 1 base at J, leaving 4 bases unmatched. Germline V gene data show CDR1 as ENHRY and CDR2 as SYGVKD. The CDR3 sequence is 14 residues long. CDR3 sequence reads: CAISPGQASYEQYV. For the CDR3, the DNA is TGTGCCATCAGTCCGGGACAGGCTTCCTACGAGCAGTACGTC.

V is TRBV19 and J is TRBJ1-1, with no clear D. CDR1 and CDR2 (germline): LNHDA, SQIVND (reference sequence). Deletions cut 0 bases from V and 1 base from J, with 9 bases between. CDR3 size: 15 residues. CDR3 nucleotide sequence: TGTGCCAGTAGTATAGACACCCGACAGAACACTGAAGCTTTCTTT. This sequence encodes CASSIDTRQNTEAFF.

This chain joins TRBV19 and TRBJ1-2; 8 bases are a match to TRBD1. The CDR3 totals 13 residues. With V trimmed by 4 bases and J by 8 bases, 6 bases remained unmatched. Germline CDR1 reads LNHDA; CDR2 reads SQIVND (reference sequence). The CDR3: CASSSWTGQGYTF. The CDR3 nucleotides read TGTGCCAGTAGTAGCTGGACAGGGCAAGGCTACACCTTC.

The CDR3 is CASSRTGYLLSGNTIYF. The CDR3 nucleotides are TGTGCCAGCAGCCGGACAGGGTATCTTCTCTCTGGAAACACCATATATTTT. The chain employs TRBV2 and TRBJ1-3, with 8 bases that match TRBD1. The CDR3 length is 17 residues. J was trimmed by 0 bases and V by 6 bases; bases with no gene match: 10. Germline values: CDR1 SNHLY, CDR2 FYNNEI.

The sample holds one count of this clone. This chain uses TRBV12-5 with TRBJ2-1, with D possibly TRBD1 on 6 matching bases. The length of the CDR3 is 13 residues. Trimming stripped 2 bases from V and 5 bases from J, with 7 bases between. Germline V lookup: CDR1 LGHNT, CDR2 FRNRAP. The CDR3: CASGLPGDNEQFF. The CDR3 DNA follows: TGTGCTAGTGGTTTGCCAGGGGACAATGAGCAGTTCTTC.

CDR3 in DNA: TGTGCCAGCAGCCCCGCGGGGGCGAAGAACACTGAAGCTTTCTTT. It codes for CASSPAGAKNTEAFF. This chain joins TRBV7-7 and TRBJ1-1; maybe TRBD1 (6 bases). V lost 5 bases, J lost 1 base, and 14 bases lay in between. The CDR3 is 15 residues long. Per germline, CDR1 SSHAT and CDR2 FNYEAQ (reference sequence).

This chain joins TRBV7-8 and TRBJ2-7, with 8 bases aligning to TRBD1. Germline values: CDR1 SGHVS, CDR2 FQNEAQ. Unmatched junction bases numbered 1, after V lost 2 bases and J lost 4 bases. This CDR3 contains 13 residues. CDR3 region: CASSLRTGYEQYF. The CDR3 DNA reads TGTGCCAGCAGCTTAAGGACAGGGTACGAGCAGTACTTC. The whole variable domain, filled in from reference TRBV7-8 and TRBJ2-7, reads GAGVSQSPRYKVAKRGQDVALRCDPISGHVSLFWYQQALGQGPEFLTYFQNEAQLDKSGLPSDRFFAERPEGSVSTLKIQRTQQEDSAVYLCASSLRTGYEQYFGPGTRLTVT.

This sequence joins TRBV24-1 and TRBJ2-3; D is undetermined. Germline assignment: CDR1 KGHDR and CDR2 SFDVKD. The ends were cut back, 1 base at V and 0 bases at J, with 10 bases in the middle. This CDR3 has 16 amino acids. The CDR3 nucleotides are TGTGCCACCAGTGATTTCGCAGGTACTAGCACAGATACGCAGTATTTT. Its protein is CATSDFAGTSTDTQYF.

The J gene is TRBJ1-5, the V gene TRBV27; D is ambiguous. The CDR3 runs 17 residues. Germline V gives CDR1 MNHEY, CDR2 SMNVEV (reference sequence). Trimming cost V 0 bases and J 9 bases, with 21 bases left between them. The CDR3 region has the DNA TGTGCCAGCAGTTTATCAGGCCTGGGAGCAGATCGTCTGCCCCAGCATTTT. It yields the protein CASSLSGLGADRLPQHF.

The chain employs TRBV5-5 and TRBJ1-4; 7 nucleotides align to TRBD1. The CDR3 covers 18 residues. Germline V gene data show CDR1 as SGHKS and CDR2 as YYEKEE (reference sequence). Trimming removed 1 base from V and 0 bases from J; junction bases left unmatched: 9. This chain's CDR3 is CASSLRTGDPATNEKLFF. Here the CDR3 DNA reads TGTGCCAGCAGCTTGCGGACAGGAGACCCTGCAACTAATGAAAAACTGTTTTTT.

This clone has more than one count but fewer than ten. The chain uses TRBV5-1 and TRBJ1-3; D gene unclear. The CDR3 is 16 residues long. CDR1 is SGHRS and CDR2 is YFSETQ in the germline V gene. V gave up 0 bases and J gave up 3 bases, with 13 bases separating them. CDR3 region: CASSLGPSGFGNTIYF. The CDR3 coding sequence is TGCGCCAGCAGCTTGGGGCCGTCGGGGTTTGGAAACACCATATATTTT.

A single count supports this clone. The chain uses TRBV5-1 and TRBJ1-2; a weak D match, TRBD1 (6 bases). CDR1 is SGHRS and CDR2 is YFSETQ in the germline V gene. The CDR3 consists of 15 residues. Trimming stripped 3 bases from V and 3 bases from J, with 15 bases between. CDR3 amino acids: CASSSSGGFDYGYTF. The CDR3 DNA sequence: TGCGCCAGCAGCTCCAGCGGGGGCTTCGACTATGGCTACACCTTC.

The rearrangement uses TRBV2 and TRBJ1-2; weak D call: TRBD1 (5 bases). The CDR3 has 16 residues. Trimming took off 7 bases at V and 2 bases at J, with 20 bases between the two ends. From germline, CDR1 is SNHLY and CDR2 FYNNEI. This CDR3 reads CASIRYTGLDNYGYTF. In nucleotides, the CDR3 is TGTGCCAGCATAAGGTACACAGGCCTGGACAACTATGGCTACACCTTC.

The chain uses TRBV2 and TRBJ1-1, with a weak D call TRBD1 (6 bases). Trimming pared 10 bases from V and 5 bases from J, leaving 17 bases between. The CDR3 extends over 13 amino acids. The germline V gene encodes CDR1 SNHLY and CDR2 FYNNEI. CDR3 sequence (DNA): TGTGCCACAGACCCAACAGGGAAGACTGAAGCTTTCTTT. Amino acids: CATDPTGKTEAFF.

The gene calls are TRBV30 and TRBJ2-7; TRBD1 agrees at 9 bases. Unmatched junction bases numbered 8, after V lost 7 bases and J lost 4 bases. Germline assignment: CDR1 GTSNPN and CDR2 SVGIG (reference sequence). This CDR3 region has 13 residues. As DNA, the CDR3 is TGTGCCTTCCAGTTAGACAGGGGGTACGAGCAGTACTTC. As protein: CAFQLDRGYEQYF.

The rearrangement links TRBV6-6 to TRBJ1-2; 7 bases map to TRBD1. This CDR3 has 16 residues. From germline, CDR1 is MNHNY and CDR2 SVGAGI (reference sequence). V was pared by 6 bases and J by 2 bases, with 12 bases of the junction left unmatched. For the CDR3, the DNA is TGTGCCAGCAGCCAAGTAGTAACAGGGGAGAACTATGGCTACACCTTC. Amino acid sequence: CASSQVVTGENYGYTF.

The CDR3, as DNA: TGCGCCAGCAGCTTGTGGCAGGGGGCTAATTCACCCCTCCACTTT. Its translation: CASSLWQGANSPLHF. The chain recombines TRBV5-1 with TRBJ1-6; 8 bases align to TRBD1. CDR3 length equals 15 residues. V shed 1 base, J shed 6 bases, and the junction held 3 bases outside the gene matches. The germline V gene encodes CDR1 SGHRS and CDR2 YFSETQ.

The chain recombines TRBV12-5 with TRBJ2-2; D not certain. Germline lookup yields CDR1 LGHNT and CDR2 FRNRAP. The CDR3 is made up of 15 amino acids. Trimming cost V 1 base and J 6 bases, with 12 bases left between them. The CDR3 reads CASGLATSGAGELFF. The CDR3 DNA is TGTGCTAGTGGTTTGGCAACCTCAGGCGCCGGGGAGCTGTTTTTT. Based on the CDR3 plus reference TRBV12-5 and TRBJ2-2, the full variable domain is DARVTQTPRHKVTEMGQEVTMRCQPILGHNTVFWYRQTMMQGLELLAYFRNRAPLDDSGMPKDRFSAEMPDATLATLKIQPSEPRDSAVYFCASGLATSGAGELFFGEGSRLTVL.

J is TRBJ2-7 and V is TRBV10-3; 9 bases map to TRBD1. Looked up from germline, CDR1 is ENHRY and CDR2 is SYGVKD. Trimming cost V 4 bases and J 3 bases; bases outside gene matches: 1. The CDR3 contains 13 residues. The CDR3 coding sequence is TGTGCCATCAGTGGGACAGGGGACTACGAGCAGTACGTC. Residues: CAISGTGDYEQYV.